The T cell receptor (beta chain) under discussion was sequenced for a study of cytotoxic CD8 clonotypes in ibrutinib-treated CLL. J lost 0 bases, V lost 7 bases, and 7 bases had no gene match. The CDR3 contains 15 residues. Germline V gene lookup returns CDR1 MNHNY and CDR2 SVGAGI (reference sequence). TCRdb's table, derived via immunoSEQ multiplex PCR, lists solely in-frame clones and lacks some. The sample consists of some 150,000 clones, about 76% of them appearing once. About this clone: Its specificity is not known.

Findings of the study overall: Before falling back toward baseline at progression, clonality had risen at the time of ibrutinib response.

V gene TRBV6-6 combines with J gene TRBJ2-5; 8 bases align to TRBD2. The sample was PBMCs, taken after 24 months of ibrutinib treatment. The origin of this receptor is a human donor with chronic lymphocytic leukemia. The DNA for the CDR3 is TGTGCCAGCATGGCAGCGGGGGCAAACCAAGAGACCCAGTACTTC. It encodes CASMAAGANQETQYF.